What follows is one T cell receptor beta chain and its context. The data belong to a study of blood T cell repertoires in COVID-19. Across the whole study: The United States, Italy and Spain were the sources of the acute and convalescent COVID-19 samples. Sources were T cells, B-cell-depleted T cells, or PBMCs; the material itself was cDNA or gDNA.

Clones were sequenced by immunoSEQ multiplex PCR, and TCRdb holds only the in-frame ones, with some missing. Among approximately 61,000 clones, 85% were seen once, and the ten largest hold roughly 5.5%. Sequences were obtained from peripheral blood. The TCR comes from a man in his 70s with acute or convalescent COVID-19.

CDR3: CASQRADPSGANVLTF. CDR3 nucleotide sequence: TGTGCCAGTCAGAGGGCAGATCCCTCTGGGGCCAACGTCCTGACTTTC. V and J are TRBV19 and TRBJ2-6; maybe TRBD2 (5 bases). Germline CDR1 is LNHDA and CDR2 is SQIVND (reference sequence). V dropped 8 bases and J dropped 0 bases, with 14 bases sitting between them. CDR3 length: 16 amino acids.